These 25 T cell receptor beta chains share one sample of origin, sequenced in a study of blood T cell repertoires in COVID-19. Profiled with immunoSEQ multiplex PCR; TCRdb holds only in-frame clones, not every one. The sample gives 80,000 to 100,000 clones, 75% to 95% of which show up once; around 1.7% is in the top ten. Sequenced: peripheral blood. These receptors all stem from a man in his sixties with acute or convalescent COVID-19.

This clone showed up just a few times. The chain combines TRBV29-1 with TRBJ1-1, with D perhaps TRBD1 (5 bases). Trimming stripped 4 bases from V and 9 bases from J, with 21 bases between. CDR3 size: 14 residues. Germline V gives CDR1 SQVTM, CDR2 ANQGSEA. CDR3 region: CSVVPGFSGGKAFF. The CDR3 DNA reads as TGCAGCGTTGTTCCGGGTTTTTCCGGGGGAAAAGCTTTCTTT.

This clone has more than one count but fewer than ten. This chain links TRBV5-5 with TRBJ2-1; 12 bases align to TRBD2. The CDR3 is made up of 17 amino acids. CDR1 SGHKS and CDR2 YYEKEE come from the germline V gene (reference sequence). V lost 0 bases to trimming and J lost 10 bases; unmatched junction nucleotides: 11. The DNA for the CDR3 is TGTGCCAGCAGCTTGGTAGGGCTAGCGGGGGGGCCTCGGGAGCAGTTCTTC. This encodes CASSLVGLAGGPREQFF.

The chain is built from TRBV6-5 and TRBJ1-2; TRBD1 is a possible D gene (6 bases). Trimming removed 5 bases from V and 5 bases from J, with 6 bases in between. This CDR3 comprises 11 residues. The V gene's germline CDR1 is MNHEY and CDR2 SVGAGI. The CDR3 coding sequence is TGTGCCAGCAGTACAGGGTATGGCTACACCTTC. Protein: CASSTGYGYTF.

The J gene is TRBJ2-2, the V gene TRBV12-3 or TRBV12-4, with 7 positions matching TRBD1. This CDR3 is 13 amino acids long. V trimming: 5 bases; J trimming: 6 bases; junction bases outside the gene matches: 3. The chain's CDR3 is CASSRQGPGELFF. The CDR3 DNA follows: TGTGCCAGCAGTAGACAGGGACCCGGGGAGCTGTTTTTT.

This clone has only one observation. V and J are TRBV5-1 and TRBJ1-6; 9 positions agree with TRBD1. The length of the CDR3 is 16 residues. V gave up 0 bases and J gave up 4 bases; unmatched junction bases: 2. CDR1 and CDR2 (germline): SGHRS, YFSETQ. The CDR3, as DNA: TGCGCCAGCAGCTTGGAGGGGACAGGGTATAATTCACCCCTCCACTTT. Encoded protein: CASSLEGTGYNSPLHF. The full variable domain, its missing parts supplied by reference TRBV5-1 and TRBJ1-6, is KAGVTQTPRYLIKTRGQQVTLSCSPISGHRSVSWYQQTPGQGLQFLFEYFSETQRNKGNFPGRFSGRQFSNSRSEMNVSTLELGDSALYLCASSLEGTGYNSPLHFGNGTRLTVT.

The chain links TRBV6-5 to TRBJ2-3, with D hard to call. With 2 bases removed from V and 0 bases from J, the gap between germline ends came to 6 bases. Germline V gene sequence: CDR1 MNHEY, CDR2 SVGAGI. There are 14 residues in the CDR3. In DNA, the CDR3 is TGTGCCAGCAGTTACGAGCGAAGCACAGATACGCAGTATTTT. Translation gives CASSYERSTDTQYF.

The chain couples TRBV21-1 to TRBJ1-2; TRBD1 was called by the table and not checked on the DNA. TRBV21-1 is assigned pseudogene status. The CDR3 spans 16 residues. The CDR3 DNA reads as TGTGCCAGCAGCGTGGGGGACCAGGGGTTAGTTGATGGCTACACCTTC. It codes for CASSVGDQGLVDGYTF.

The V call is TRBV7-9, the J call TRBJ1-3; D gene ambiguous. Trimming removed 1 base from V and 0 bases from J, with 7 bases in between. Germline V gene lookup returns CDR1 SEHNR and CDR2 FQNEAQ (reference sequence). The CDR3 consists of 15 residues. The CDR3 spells CASSLVSVSGNTIYF. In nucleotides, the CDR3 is TGTGCCAGCAGCTTAGTGTCCGTCTCTGGAAACACCATATATTTT.

CDR3 amino acids: CATSITRGGGEDTQYF. DNA for the CDR3: TGTGCCACCAGCATCACGCGGGGGGGCGGTGAGGATACGCAGTATTTT. The chain employs TRBV15 and TRBJ2-3; 9 bases line up with TRBD2. CDR1 LNHNV and CDR2 YYDKDF come from the germline V gene (reference sequence). The CDR3 spans 16 residues. J lost 6 bases, V lost 4 bases, and 11 bases had no gene match. Full variable domain (missing parts from reference TRBV15 and TRBJ2-3): DAMVIQNPRYQVTQFGKPVTLSCSQTLNHNVMYWYQQKSSQAPKLLFHYYDKDFNNEADTPDNFQSRRPNTSFCFLDIRSPGLGDTAMYLCATSITRGGGEDTQYFGPGTRLTVL.

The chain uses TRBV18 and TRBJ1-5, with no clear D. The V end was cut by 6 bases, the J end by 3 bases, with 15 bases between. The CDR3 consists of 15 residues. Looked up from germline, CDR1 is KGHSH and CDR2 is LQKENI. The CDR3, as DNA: TGTGCCAGCTCGTTCCAGTGGGGAGACAATCAGCCCCAGCATTTT. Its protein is CASSFQWGDNQPQHF. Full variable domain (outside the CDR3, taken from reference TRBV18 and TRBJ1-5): NAGVMQNPRHLVRRRGQEARLRCSPMKGHSHVYWYRQLPEEGLKFMVYLQKENIIDESGMPKERFSAEFPKEGPSILRIQQVVRGDSAAYFCASSFQWGDNQPQHFGDGTRLSIL.

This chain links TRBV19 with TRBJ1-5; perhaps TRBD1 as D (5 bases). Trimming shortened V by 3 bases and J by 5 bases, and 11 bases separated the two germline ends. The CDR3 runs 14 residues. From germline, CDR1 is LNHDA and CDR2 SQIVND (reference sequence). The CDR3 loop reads CASSMQGGYQPQHF. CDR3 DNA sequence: TGTGCCAGTAGTATGCAGGGCGGATATCAGCCCCAGCATTTT. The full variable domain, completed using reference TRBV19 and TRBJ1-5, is DGGITQSPKYLFRKEGQNVTLSCEQNLNHDAMYWYRQDPGQGLRLIYYSQIVNDFQKGDIAEGYSVSREKKESFPLTVTSAQKNPTAFYLCASSMQGGYQPQHFGDGTRLSIL.

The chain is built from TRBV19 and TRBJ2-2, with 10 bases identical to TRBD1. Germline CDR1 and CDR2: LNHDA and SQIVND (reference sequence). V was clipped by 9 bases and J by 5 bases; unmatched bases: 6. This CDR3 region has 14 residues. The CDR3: CASRPGQGTGELFF. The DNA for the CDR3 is TGTGCCAGCCGCCCGGGACAGGGGACCGGGGAGCTGTTTTTT.

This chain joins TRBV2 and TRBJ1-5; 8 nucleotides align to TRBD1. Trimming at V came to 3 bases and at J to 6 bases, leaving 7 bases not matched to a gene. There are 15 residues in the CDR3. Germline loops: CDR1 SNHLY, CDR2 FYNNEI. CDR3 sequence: CASSDGQGNSQPQHF. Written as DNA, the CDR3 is TGTGCCAGCAGTGACGGACAGGGAAATAGTCAGCCCCAGCATTTT.

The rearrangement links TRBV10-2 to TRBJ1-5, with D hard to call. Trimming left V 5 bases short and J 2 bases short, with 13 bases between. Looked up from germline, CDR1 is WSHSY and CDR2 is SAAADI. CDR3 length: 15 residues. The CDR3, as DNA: TGCGCCAGCAGTCCCACAATGGGCGGCAATCAGCCCCAGCATTTT. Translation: CASSPTMGGNQPQHF.

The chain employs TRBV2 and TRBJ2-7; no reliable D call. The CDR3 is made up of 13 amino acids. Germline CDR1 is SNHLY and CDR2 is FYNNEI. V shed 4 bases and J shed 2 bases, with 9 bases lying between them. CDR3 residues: CASSAQVTYEQYF. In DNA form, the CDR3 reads TGTGCCAGCAGTGCGCAGGTAACCTACGAGCAGTACTTC.

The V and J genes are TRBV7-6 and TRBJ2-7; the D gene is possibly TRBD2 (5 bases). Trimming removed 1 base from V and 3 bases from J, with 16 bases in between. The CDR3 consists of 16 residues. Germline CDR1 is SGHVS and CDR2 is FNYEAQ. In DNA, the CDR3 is TGTGCCAGCAGCTTAGGCCCCAACTGGGAGTACTACGAGCAGTACTTC. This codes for CASSLGPNWEYYEQYF.

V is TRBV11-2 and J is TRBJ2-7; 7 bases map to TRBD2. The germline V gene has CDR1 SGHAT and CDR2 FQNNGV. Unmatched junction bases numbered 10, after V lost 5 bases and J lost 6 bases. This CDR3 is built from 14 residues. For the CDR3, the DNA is TGTGCCAGCAGCCGAAGGGAGGGGTTTGGCGAGCAGTACGTC. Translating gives CASSRREGFGEQYV.

The CDR3 DNA reads TGTGCCACCAGCAGAGGACAGTATGATCTTGGAGACGAGCAGTACTTC. Encoded protein: CATSRGQYDLGDEQYF. The chain couples TRBV15 to TRBJ2-7; D possibly corresponds to TRBD1 (5 bases). CDR3 length: 16 amino acids. Germline assignment: CDR1 LNHNV and CDR2 YYDKDF (reference sequence). The V and J ends lost 1 base and 5 bases respectively, with 18 bases between them.

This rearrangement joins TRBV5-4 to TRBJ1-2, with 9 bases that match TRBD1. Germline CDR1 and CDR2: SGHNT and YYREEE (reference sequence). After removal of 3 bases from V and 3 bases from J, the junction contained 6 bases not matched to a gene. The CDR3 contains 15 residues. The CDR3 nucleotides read TGTGCCAGCAGCTCAGGGACAGGGCAGGACTATGGCTACACCTTC. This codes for CASSSGTGQDYGYTF.

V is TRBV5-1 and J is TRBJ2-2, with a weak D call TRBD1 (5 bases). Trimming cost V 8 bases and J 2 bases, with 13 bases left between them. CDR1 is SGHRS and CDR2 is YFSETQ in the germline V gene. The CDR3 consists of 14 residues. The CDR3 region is CASRGSENTGELFF. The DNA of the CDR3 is TGCGCCAGTAGGGGTTCGGAAAACACCGGGGAGCTGTTTTTT.

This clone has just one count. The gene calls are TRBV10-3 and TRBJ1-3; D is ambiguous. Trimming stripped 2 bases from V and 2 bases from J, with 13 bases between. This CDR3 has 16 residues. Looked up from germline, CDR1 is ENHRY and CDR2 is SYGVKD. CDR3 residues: CAISEPPGPAGNTIYF. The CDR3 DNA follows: TGTGCCATCAGTGAGCCCCCCGGTCCCGCTGGAAACACCATATATTTT.

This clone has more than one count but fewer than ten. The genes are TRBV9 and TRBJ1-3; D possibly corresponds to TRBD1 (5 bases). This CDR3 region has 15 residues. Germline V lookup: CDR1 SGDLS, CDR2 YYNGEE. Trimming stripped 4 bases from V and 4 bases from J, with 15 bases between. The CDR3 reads CASSSGYPLGNTIYF. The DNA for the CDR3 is TGTGCCAGCAGCTCAGGGTATCCTCTGGGAAACACCATATATTTT. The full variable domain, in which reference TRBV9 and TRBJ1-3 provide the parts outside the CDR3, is DSGVTQTPKHLITATGQRVTLRCSPRSGDLSVYWYQQSLDQGLQFLIQYYNGEERAKGNILERFSAQQFPDLHSELNLSSLELGDSALYFCASSSGYPLGNTIYFGEGSWLTVV.

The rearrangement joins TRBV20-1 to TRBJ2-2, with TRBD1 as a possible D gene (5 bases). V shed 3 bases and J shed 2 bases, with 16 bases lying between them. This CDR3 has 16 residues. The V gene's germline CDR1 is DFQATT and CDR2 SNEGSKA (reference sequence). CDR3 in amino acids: CSASSRQGLNTGELFF. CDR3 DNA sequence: TGCAGTGCTAGTTCTAGGCAGGGCCTTAACACCGGGGAGCTGTTTTTT.

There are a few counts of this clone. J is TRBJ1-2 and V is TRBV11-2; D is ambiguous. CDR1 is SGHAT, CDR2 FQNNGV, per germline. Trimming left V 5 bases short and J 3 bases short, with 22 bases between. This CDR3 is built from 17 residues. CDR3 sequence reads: CASSPDGLTSADYGYTF. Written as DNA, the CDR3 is TGTGCCAGCAGCCCCGACGGACTAACCTCAGCGGACTATGGCTACACCTTC.

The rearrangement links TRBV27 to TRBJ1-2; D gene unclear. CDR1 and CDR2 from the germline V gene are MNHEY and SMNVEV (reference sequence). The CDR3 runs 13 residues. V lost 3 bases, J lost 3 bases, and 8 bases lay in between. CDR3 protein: CASSFTNDYGYTF. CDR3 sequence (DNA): TGTGCCAGCAGTTTTACAAACGACTATGGCTACACCTTC.